The 5 T cell receptor beta chains below come from one sample, sequenced in a study of blood T cells in healthy people across ages. Then a second PCR, running roughly 7 to 11 cycles, was carried out with a sample-barcoded 5' primer and a J-beta primer mix. One entry per CDR3 protein results from TCRdb running MiXCR on the 5' RACE reads. The table shows 500,000 to 700,000 distinct CDR3 sequences, with approximately 30% occurring only once. Sequenced material: blood. These receptors were taken from a woman of 80 years or more in good health.

This clonotype was observed at least ten times. The junction departs from germline at one end; a sequencing error may be responsible. V and J are TRBV12-3 or TRBV12-4 and TRBJ1-1; D call uncertain. The CDR3 contains 13 residues. The CDR3 loop reads CASSLKGNTEAFF. For the CDR3, the DNA is TGCGCCAGCAGCTTGAAGGGGAACACTGAAGCTTTCTTT.

The chain is built from TRBV11-1 and TRBJ1-4; possibly TRBD1 for D (5 bases). V lost 4 bases and J 0 bases, leaving 15 bases between the germline ends. Per the germline V gene, CDR1 is SGHAT and CDR2 is FQDESV (reference sequence). The CDR3 spans 17 residues. Written as DNA, the CDR3 is TGTGCCAGCAGCTCCGGCCCGGGGGTACCAACTAATGAAAAACTGTTTTTT. It encodes CASSSGPGVPTNEKLFF.

There are a few counts of this clonotype. A read error may explain this, as a much larger clone is one base away. The gene calls are TRBV6-6 and TRBJ1-6; D might be TRBD1 (5 bases). This CDR3 is 12 amino acids long. Germline CDR1 MNHNY, CDR2 SVGAGI (reference sequence). CDR3 region: CASSGANSPPHF. Here the CDR3 DNA reads TGTGCCAGCAGCGGGGCGAATTCACCCCCCCACTTT.

The rearrangement uses TRBV20-1 and TRBJ2-7; D unclear. Trimming removed 0 bases at V and 9 bases at J, with 18 bases between. CDR1 and CDR2 from the germline V gene are DFQATT and SNEGSKA (reference sequence). CDR3 length: 14 residues. This chain's CDR3 is CSARDLELFIGQYF. Here the CDR3 DNA reads TGCAGTGCTAGAGATCTGGAGCTGTTTATAGGGCAGTACTTC.

In its sample, this clonotype was seen many times. The J gene is TRBJ1-3, the V gene TRBV7-2; TRBD1 agrees at 7 bases. CDR1 SGHTA and CDR2 FQGNSA come from the germline V gene. The CDR3 contains 18 residues. V was pared by 0 bases and J by 5 bases, with 13 bases of the junction left unmatched. This CDR3 reads CASSLAVEGRGTRNTIYF. The CDR3 nucleotides are TGTGCCAGCAGCTTAGCGGTTGAGGGCAGGGGGACGAGAAACACCATATATTTT.